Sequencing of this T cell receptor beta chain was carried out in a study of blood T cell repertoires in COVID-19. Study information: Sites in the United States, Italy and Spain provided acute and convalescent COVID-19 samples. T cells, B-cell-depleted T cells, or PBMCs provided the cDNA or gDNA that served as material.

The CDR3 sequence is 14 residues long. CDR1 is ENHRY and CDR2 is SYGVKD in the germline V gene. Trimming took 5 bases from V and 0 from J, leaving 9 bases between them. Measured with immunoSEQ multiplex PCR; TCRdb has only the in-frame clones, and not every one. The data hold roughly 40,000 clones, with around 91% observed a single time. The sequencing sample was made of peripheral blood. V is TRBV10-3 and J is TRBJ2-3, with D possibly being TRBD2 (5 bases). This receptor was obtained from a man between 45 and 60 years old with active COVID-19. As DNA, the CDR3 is TGTGCCATCAGTCCAGGCGGGAGCACAGATACGCAGTATTTT. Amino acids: CAISPGGSTDTQYF.